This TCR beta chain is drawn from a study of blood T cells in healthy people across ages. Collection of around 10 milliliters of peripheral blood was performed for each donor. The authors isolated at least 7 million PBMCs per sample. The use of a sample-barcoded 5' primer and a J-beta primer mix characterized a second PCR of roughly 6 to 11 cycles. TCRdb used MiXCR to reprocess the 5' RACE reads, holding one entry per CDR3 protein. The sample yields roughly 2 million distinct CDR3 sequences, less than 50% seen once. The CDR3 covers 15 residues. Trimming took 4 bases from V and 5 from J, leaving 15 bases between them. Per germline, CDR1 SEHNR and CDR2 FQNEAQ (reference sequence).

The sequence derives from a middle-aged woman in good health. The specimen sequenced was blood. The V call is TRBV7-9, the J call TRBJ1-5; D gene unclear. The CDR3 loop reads CASSSVGSLDQPQHF. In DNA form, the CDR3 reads TGTGCCAGCAGCTCCGTTGGCTCTCTGGATCAGCCCCAGCATTTT.